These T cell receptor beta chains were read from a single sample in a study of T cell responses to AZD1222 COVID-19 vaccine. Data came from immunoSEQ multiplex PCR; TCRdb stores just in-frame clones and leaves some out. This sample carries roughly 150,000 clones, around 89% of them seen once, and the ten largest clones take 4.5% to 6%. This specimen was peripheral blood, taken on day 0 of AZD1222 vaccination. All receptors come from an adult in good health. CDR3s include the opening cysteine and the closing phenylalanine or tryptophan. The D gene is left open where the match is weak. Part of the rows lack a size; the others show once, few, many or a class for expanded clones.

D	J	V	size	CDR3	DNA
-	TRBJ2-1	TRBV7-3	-	CASSLGLSNNEQFF	TGTGCCAGCAGCTTAGGTCTCTCGAACAATGAGCAGTTCTTC
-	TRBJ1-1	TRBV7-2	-	CASSQGPFKNTEAFF	TGTGCCAGCAGCCAAGGGCCCTTCAAGAACACTGAAGCTTTCTTT
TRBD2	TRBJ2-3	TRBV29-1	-	CSVFPLKAGITDTQYF	TGCAGCGTCTTCCCCCTCAAAGCGGGAATCACAGATACGCAGTATTTT
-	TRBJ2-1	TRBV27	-	CASRSPYNEQFF	TGTGCCAGCAGATCCCCCTACAATGAGCAGTTCTTC
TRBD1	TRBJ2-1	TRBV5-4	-	CASSPGTGIYNEQFF	TGTGCCAGCAGCCCCGGGACAGGGATTTACAATGAGCAGTTCTTC
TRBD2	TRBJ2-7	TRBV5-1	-	CASRGEAGEAYEQYF	TGCGCCAGTCGCGGGGAAGCGGGGGAAGCCTACGAGCAGTACTTC
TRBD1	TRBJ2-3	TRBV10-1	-	CASSGFRDSTTDTQYF	TGCGCCAGCAGTGGGTTCCGGGACAGTACCACAGATACGCAGTATTTT
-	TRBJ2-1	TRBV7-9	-	CASSLPARYNEQFF	TGTGCCAGCAGCTTACCAGCTCGTTACAATGAGCAGTTCTTC
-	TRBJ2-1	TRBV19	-	CASSWGTRSGNEQFF	TGTGCCAGTAGTTGGGGGACACGCTCGGGCAATGAGCAGTTCTTC
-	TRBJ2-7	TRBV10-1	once	CASSAGGRIYSYEQYF	TGCGCCAGCAGTGCCGGGGGAAGAATCTATAGCTACGAGCAGTACTTC
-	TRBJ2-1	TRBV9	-	CASSVTGSFGDEQFF	TGTGCCAGCAGCGTCACAGGGAGTTTTGGGGATGAGCAGTTCTTC
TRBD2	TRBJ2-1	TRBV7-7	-	CASSLGLAKDNEQFF	TGTGCCAGCAGCTTAGGACTAGCAAAGGATAATGAGCAGTTCTTC
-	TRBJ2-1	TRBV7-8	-	CASSLAEGSYNEQFF	TGTGCCAGCAGCTTAGCGGAGGGGTCCTACAATGAGCAGTTCTTC
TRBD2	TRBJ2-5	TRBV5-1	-	CASSLPTSGRQETQYF	TGCGCCAGCAGCTTGCCGACTAGCGGGAGGCAAGAGACCCAGTACTTC
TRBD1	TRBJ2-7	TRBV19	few	CASSPGDSAYEQYF	TGTGCCAGTAGTCCCGGGGACAGCGCCTACGAGCAGTACTTC
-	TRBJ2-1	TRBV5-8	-	CASSSIYKTGEQFF	TGTGCCAGCAGCTCCATATACAAAACTGGTGAGCAGTTCTTC
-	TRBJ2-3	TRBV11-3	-	CASSLELGHTQYF	TGTGCCAGCAGCTTAGAGTTAGGACATACGCAGTATTTT
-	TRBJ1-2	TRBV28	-	CASIQGTAMGGYTF	TGTGCCAGCATCCAGGGGACGGCTATGGGTGGCTACACCTTC
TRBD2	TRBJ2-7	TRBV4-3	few	CASSLLAGGTYEQYF	TGCGCCAGCAGTCTCTTAGCGGGAGGGACCTACGAGCAGTACTTC
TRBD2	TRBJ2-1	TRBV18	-	CASSPIGPGGSYNEQFF	TGTGCCAGCTCACCGATTGGGCCGGGAGGATCCTACAATGAGCAGTTCTTC
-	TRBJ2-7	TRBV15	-	CATSRDFPPGSPYEQYF	TGTGCCACCAGCAGAGATTTCCCCCCGGGCAGTCCCTACGAGCAGTACTTC
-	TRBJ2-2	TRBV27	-	CASSLDGPGGELFF	TGTGCCAGCAGTTTAGACGGCCCGGGCGGGGAGCTGTTTTTT
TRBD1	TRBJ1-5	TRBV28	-	CASRLRDRSNQPQHF	TGTGCCAGCAGGCTCCGGGACAGGAGCAATCAGCCCCAGCATTTT
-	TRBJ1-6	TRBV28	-	CASSLYSPDNSPLHF	TGTGCCAGCAGTTTATATTCCCCCGATAATTCACCCCTCCACTTT
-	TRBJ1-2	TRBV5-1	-	CASSNSPNGFYGYTF	TGCGCCAGCAGTAACAGTCCCAACGGATTCTATGGCTACACCTTC
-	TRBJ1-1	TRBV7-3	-	CASSPGQPRDTPAFF	TGTGCCAGCAGCCCCGGACAGCCACGGGATACCCCTGCTTTCTTT
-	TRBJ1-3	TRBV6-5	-	CASSYTLPGNTIYF	TGTGCCAGCAGTTACACGCTCCCTGGAAACACCATATATTTT
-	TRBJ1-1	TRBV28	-	CASSFRDIILGTEAFF	TGTGCCAGCAGCTTCCGGGACATCATCCTGGGCACTGAAGCTTTCTTT
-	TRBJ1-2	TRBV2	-	CASSPEGVYGYTF	TGTGCCAGCAGTCCCGAAGGGGTCTATGGCTACACCTTC
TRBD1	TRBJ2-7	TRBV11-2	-	CASSSILGTGYEQYF	TGTGCCAGCAGCTCAATCCTAGGGACAGGGTACGAGCAGTACTTC
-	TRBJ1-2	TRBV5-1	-	CASSSQELGGYGYTF	TGCGCCAGCAGCTCACAGGAGCTGGGCGGCTATGGCTACACCTTC
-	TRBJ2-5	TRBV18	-	CASSTRVVEETQYF	TGTGCCAGCTCAACCCGGGTCGTGGAAGAGACCCAGTACTTC
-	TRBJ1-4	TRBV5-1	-	CASSLEPGGSEKLFF	TGCGCCAGCAGCTTGGAACCCGGCGGTAGCGAAAAACTGTTTTTT
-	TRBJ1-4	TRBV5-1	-	CASSLGRTLATNEKLFF	TGCGCCAGCAGCTTGGGCAGGACCCTTGCAACTAATGAAAAACTGTTTTTT
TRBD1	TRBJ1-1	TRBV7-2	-	CASSDRAHTEAFF	TGTGCCAGCAGCGACAGGGCGCACACTGAAGCTTTCTTT
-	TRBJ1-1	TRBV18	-	CASSPAGGGRNTEAFF	TGTGCCAGCTCACCCGCGGGCGGGGGCAGGAACACTGAAGCTTTCTTT
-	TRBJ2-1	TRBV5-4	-	CASSLGTGARYNEQFF	TGTGCCAGCAGCTTGGGTACGGGGGCACGCTACAATGAGCAGTTCTTC
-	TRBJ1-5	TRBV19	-	CASSRTVGQPQHF	TGTGCCAGTAGCCGGACAGTTGGGCAGCCCCAGCATTTT
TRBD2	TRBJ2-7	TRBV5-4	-	CASRAGMGSGNYEQYF	TGTGCCAGCAGGGCAGGGATGGGAAGCGGGAACTACGAGCAGTACTTC
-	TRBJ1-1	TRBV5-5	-	CASSLTGHLNTEAFF	TGTGCCAGCAGCCTCACGGGACACCTGAACACTGAAGCTTTCTTT
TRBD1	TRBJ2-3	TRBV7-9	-	CASSTTDRGAADTQYF	TGTGCCAGCAGCACTACCGACAGGGGGGCGGCAGATACGCAGTATTTT
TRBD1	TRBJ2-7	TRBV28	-	CASRLGQDYEQYF	TGTGCCAGCAGACTGGGACAGGACTACGAGCAGTACTTC
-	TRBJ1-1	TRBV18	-	CASSLNSLGLTEAFF	TGTGCCAGCTCGTTAAATAGTCTGGGCCTCACTGAAGCTTTCTTT